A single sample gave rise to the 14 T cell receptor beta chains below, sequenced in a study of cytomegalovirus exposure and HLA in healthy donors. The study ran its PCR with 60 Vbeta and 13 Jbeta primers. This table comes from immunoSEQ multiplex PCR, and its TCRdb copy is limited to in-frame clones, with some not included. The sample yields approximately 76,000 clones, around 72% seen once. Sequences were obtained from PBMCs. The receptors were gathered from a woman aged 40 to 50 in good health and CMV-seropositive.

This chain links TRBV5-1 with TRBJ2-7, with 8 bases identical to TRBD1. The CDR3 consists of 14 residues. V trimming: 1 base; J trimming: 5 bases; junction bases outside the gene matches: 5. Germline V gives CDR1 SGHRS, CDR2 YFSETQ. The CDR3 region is CASSLSQGANEQYF. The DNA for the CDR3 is TGCGCCAGCAGCTTGAGTCAGGGGGCGAACGAGCAGTACTTC.

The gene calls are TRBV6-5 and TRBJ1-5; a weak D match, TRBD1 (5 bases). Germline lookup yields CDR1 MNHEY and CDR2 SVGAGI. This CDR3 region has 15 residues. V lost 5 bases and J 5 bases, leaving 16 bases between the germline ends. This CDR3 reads CASSPISGLYQPQHF. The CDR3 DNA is TGTGCCAGCAGTCCAATCTCAGGGCTGTATCAGCCCCAGCATTTT.

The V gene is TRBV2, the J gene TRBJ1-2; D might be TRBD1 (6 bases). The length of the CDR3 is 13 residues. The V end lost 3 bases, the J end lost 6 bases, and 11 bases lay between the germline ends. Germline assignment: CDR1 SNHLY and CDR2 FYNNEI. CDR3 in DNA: TGTGCCAGCAGTGACTCAGGGGCGCATGGCTACACCTTC. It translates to CASSDSGAHGYTF.

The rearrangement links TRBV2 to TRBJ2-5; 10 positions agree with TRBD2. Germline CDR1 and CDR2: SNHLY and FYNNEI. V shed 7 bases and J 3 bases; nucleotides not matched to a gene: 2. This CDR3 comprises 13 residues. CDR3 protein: CASKGLAEETQYF. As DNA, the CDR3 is TGTGCCAGCAAAGGACTAGCGGAAGAGACCCAGTACTTC.

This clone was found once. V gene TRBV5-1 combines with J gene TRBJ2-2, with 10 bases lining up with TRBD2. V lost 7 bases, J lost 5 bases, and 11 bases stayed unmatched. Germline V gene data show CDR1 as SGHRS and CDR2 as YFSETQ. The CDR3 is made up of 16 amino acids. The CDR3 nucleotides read TGCGCCAGCCGGCCTATAGCGGGGGGTTTGACCGGGGAGCTGTTTTTT. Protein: CASRPIAGGLTGELFF.

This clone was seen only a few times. CDR3 in DNA: TGTGCCAGCAGTGACGGCGGGGGGGACCACAATGAGCAGTTCTTC. Its translation is CASSDGGGDHNEQFF. V is TRBV6-4 and J is TRBJ2-1; 9 bases align to TRBD2. The CDR3 is 15 residues long. V trimming: 2 bases; J trimming: 5 bases; junction bases outside the gene matches: 4. Germline V gene data show CDR1 as MRHNA and CDR2 as SNTAGT.

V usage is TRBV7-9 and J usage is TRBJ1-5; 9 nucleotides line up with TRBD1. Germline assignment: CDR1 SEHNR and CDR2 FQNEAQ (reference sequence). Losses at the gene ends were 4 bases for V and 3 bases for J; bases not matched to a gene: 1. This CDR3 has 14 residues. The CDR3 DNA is TGTGCCAGCAGCTGGGACAGGGACAATCAGCCCCAGCATTTT. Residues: CASSWDRDNQPQHF.

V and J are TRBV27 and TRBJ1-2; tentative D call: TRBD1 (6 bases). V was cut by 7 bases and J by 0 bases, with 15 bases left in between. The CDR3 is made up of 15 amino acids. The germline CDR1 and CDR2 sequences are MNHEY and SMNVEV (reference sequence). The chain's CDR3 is CASTAWGGTNYGYTF. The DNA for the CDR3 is TGTGCCAGCACCGCGTGGGGGGGCACTAACTATGGCTACACCTTC.

The DNA of the CDR3 is TGTGCCTGGAGTGTAGTATTAGCCGGCAATTCACCCCTCCACTTT. It is translated as CAWSVVLAGNSPLHF. The chain is built from TRBV30 and TRBJ1-6; D gene uncertain. This CDR3 has 15 amino acids. Germline values: CDR1 GTSNPN, CDR2 SVGIG (reference sequence). Trimming left V 0 bases short and J 7 bases short, with 13 bases between. Supplemented by reference TRBV30 and TRBJ1-6, the full variable domain reads SQTIHQWPATLVQPVGSPLSLECTVEGTSNPNLYWYRQAAGRGLQLLFYSVGIGQISSEVPQNLSASRPQDRQFILSSKKLLLSDSGFYLCAWSVVLAGNSPLHFGNGTRLTVT.

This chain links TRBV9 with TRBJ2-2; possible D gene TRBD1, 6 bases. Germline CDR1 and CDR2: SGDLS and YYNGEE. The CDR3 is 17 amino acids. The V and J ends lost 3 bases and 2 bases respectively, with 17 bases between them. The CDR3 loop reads CASSAITGTSNTGELFF. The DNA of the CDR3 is TGTGCCAGCAGCGCCATTACCGGGACATCCAACACCGGGGAGCTGTTTTTT.

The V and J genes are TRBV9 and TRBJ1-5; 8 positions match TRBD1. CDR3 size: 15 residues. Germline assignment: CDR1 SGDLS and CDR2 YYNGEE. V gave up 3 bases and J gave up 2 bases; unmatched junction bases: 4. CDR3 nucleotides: TGTGCCAGCAGCGCCGGACAGGGAGGCAATCAGCCCCAGCATTTT. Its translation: CASSAGQGGNQPQHF. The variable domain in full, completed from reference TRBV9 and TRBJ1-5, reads DSGVTQTPKHLITATGQRVTLRCSPRSGDLSVYWYQQSLDQGLQFLIQYYNGEERAKGNILERFSAQQFPDLHSELNLSSLELGDSALYFCASSAGQGGNQPQHFGDGTRLSIL.

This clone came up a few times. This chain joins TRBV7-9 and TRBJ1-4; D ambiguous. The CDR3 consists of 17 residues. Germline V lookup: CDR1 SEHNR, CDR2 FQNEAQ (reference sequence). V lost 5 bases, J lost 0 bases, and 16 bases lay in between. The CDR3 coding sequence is TGTGCCAGCAGCCTAAAGTCGGCAGGAACAACTAATGAAAAACTGTTTTTT. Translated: CASSLKSAGTTNEKLFF.

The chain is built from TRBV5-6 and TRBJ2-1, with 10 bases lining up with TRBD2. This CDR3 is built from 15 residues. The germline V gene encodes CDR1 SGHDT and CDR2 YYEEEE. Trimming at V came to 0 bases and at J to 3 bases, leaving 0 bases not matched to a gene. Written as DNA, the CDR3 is TGTGCCAGCAGCTTGGGGACTAGCGGCTACAATGAGCAGTTCTTC. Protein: CASSLGTSGYNEQFF.

The CDR3, as DNA: TGTGCCAGCAGCTTGGGGTCTCTAGCGACTCAGCCCCAGCATTTT. Its protein product is CASSLGSLATQPQHF. This rearrangement joins TRBV5-8 to TRBJ1-5; D gene unclear. Germline loops: CDR1 SGHTS, CDR2 YDEGEE. CDR3 size: 15 residues. Trimming removed 0 bases from V and 6 bases from J, with 13 bases in between.